The 7 T cell receptor beta chains reported below all come from one sample, sequenced in a study of blood T cell repertoires in COVID-19. Sequencing used immunoSEQ multiplex PCR; TCRdb keeps in-frame clones, though not all of them. Of more than 250,000 clones listed, approximately 88% are singletons. Sample: peripheral blood. These receptors all stem from a human donor in a cohort sampled during active COVID-19.

The chain uses TRBV7-9 and TRBJ1-4, with TRBD1 as a possible D gene (6 bases). CDR1 is SEHNR, CDR2 FQNEAQ, per germline (reference sequence). The ends were cut back, 2 bases at V and 5 bases at J, with 12 bases in the middle. This CDR3 spans 15 amino acids. The CDR3 is CASSLRSGQNEKLFF. The CDR3 DNA follows: TGTGCCAGCAGCTTAAGGTCAGGACAGAATGAAAAACTGTTTTTT.

V and J are TRBV5-8 and TRBJ1-5; TRBD1 matches 7 bases. Germline lookup yields CDR1 SGHTS and CDR2 YDEGEE. The CDR3 has 15 amino acids. V shed 0 bases, J shed 5 bases, and the junction held 5 bases outside the gene matches. The chain's CDR3 is CASSLAGGPHQPQHF. CDR3 bases: TGTGCCAGCAGCTTGGCAGGGGGTCCTCATCAGCCCCAGCATTTT.

This clone came up once. V gene TRBV7-2 combines with J gene TRBJ2-5; D is uncertain. The germline V gene has CDR1 SGHTA and CDR2 FQGNSA. The length of the CDR3 is 15 residues. Trimming took 2 bases from V and 6 from J, leaving 16 bases between them. Written as DNA, the CDR3 is TGTGCCAGCAGCTTATCACCCGAGCTCGCGAAGACCCAGTACTTC. Translating it yields CASSLSPELAKTQYF.

The genes are TRBV28 and TRBJ1-6, with no clear D. The germline V gene has CDR1 MDHEN and CDR2 SYDVKM. The CDR3 extends over 12 amino acids. V was pared by 6 bases and J by 10 bases, with 10 bases between. The CDR3 region is CASRSQPSPLHF. Written as DNA, the CDR3 is TGTGCCAGCAGGTCACAGCCATCACCCCTCCACTTT.

The table lists this clone with a count of one. The chain employs TRBV10-2 and TRBJ1-2, with TRBD1 as a possible D gene (5 bases). Per the germline V gene, CDR1 is WSHSY and CDR2 is SAAADI. Trimming stripped 7 bases from V and 8 bases from J, with 14 bases between. This CDR3 contains 12 residues. In nucleotides, the CDR3 is TGCGCCAGCACAGGGAGGGCTCGCGGCTACACCTTC. It specifies CASTGRARGYTF.

The rearrangement uses TRBV30 and TRBJ1-1; D may be TRBD1 (5 bases). In germline, CDR1 is GTSNPN, CDR2 SVGIG (reference sequence). The ends were cut back, 5 bases at V and 2 bases at J, with 12 bases in the middle. The CDR3 runs to 13 residues. Here the CDR3 reads CAWGYTGNTEAFF. CDR3 sequence (DNA): TGTGCCTGGGGATACACAGGAAACACTGAAGCTTTCTTT. Full variable domain (remainder filled in from reference TRBV30 and TRBJ1-1): SQTIHQWPATLVQPVGSPLSLECTVEGTSNPNLYWYRQAAGRGLQLLFYSVGIGQISSEVPQNLSASRPQDRQFILSSKKLLLSDSGFYLCAWGYTGNTEAFFGQGTRLTVV.

The chain has TRBV5-4 and TRBJ2-1; 9 bases match TRBD1. Germline V gene data show CDR1 as SGHNT and CDR2 as YYREEE (reference sequence). The trim removed 4 bases at V and 4 bases at J, leaving 6 bases unmatched. This CDR3 is 15 amino acids long. The CDR3 spells CASSGGGQGYNEQFF. The DNA of the CDR3 is TGTGCCAGCAGCGGGGGGGGACAGGGTTACAATGAGCAGTTCTTC.